The sequence of this T cell receptor (beta chain) was determined in a study of T-cell memory formation after mild COVID-19. This CDR3 comprises 13 residues. V was cut by 6 bases and J by 1 base, with 9 bases left in between. One entry per CDR3 protein results from TCRdb running MiXCR on the 5' RACE reads. The top ten clones hold around 13% of a sample with about 500,000 distinct CDR3 sequences, roughly 22% of them seen once. In its sample, this clonotype was seen a few times. What it binds is unknown. General observations from the study: Some SARS-CoV-2-responding clones were already detected in memory before infection.

V gene TRBV12-3 or TRBV12-4 combines with J gene TRBJ1-2, with unresolved D. The receptor comes from an adult woman who had mild COVID-19 (a few samples of this study predate the infection). Cell type and time point are not known. Material for sequencing was PBMCs or a T cell subset sorted from them (not recorded which). The CDR3 nucleotides are TGTGCCAGCAGCAGACTGATTAACTATGGCTACACCTTC. Amino acids: CASSRLINYGYTF.